The 13 T cell receptor beta chains given below trace back to one sample, sequenced in a study of blood T cell repertoires in COVID-19 (dated by TCRdb to about 2020). The library was produced with the immunoSEQ multiplex PCR assay. The clones in this table, taken by TCRdb from immuneACCESS, are in-frame only. Not every clone is retained; where verified, under half of the shortfall comes from an unresolved V gene, and the cause of the rest is unknown. This sample comprises about 170,000 clones, around 81% of them detected only once. Clones ranked in the top ten supply about a tenth of the sample. Material for sequencing was peripheral blood. The receptors stem from a man aged 65 to 85 with active or convalescent COVID-19.

The chain combines TRBV6-2 or TRBV6-3 with TRBJ2-7; TRBD2 might be the D (6 bases). The V end was cut by 6 bases, the J end by 3 bases, with 12 bases between. Germline lookup yields CDR1 MNHEY and CDR2 SVGEGT. The CDR3 totals 13 residues. The CDR3 reads CASSPGLFYEQYF. CDR3 bases: TGTGCCAGCAGCCCGGGACTCTTCTACGAGCAGTACTTC.

The chain uses TRBV19 and TRBJ1-5; 7 bases map to TRBD1. The CDR3 contains 15 residues. The V gene's germline CDR1 is LNHDA and CDR2 SQIVND (reference sequence). The J segment lost 0 bases and the V segment lost 5 bases, leaving 4 bases of the junction unmatched. CDR3 loop: CASSVDRDSNQPQHF. Written as DNA, the CDR3 is TGTGCCAGTAGTGTTGACAGGGATAGCAATCAGCCCCAGCATTTT.

This chain connects TRBV10-3 to TRBJ2-7, with D perhaps matching TRBD1 (6 bases). This CDR3 spans 13 amino acids. Germline V gives CDR1 ENHRY, CDR2 SYGVKD. Trimming shortened V by 8 bases and J by 4 bases, and 15 bases separated the two germline ends. CDR3 residues: CAISGTLEYEQYF. CDR3 DNA sequence: TGTGCCATCTCCGGGACATTGGAGTACGAGCAGTACTTC.

V usage is TRBV5-8 and J usage is TRBJ2-7, with D perhaps TRBD1 (6 bases). Between the trimmed V and J ends, which lost 2 bases and 7 bases, there was a span of 10 bases. The V gene's germline CDR1 is SGHTS and CDR2 YDEGEE. This CDR3 contains 12 residues. CDR3 coding DNA: TGTGCCAGCAGCTTCAGGGGTGATGAGCAGTACTTC. Translated: CASSFRGDEQYF.

This clone was recorded once. The rearrangement uses TRBV6-2 or TRBV6-3 and TRBJ1-2; tentatively, D is TRBD1 (6 bases). The V end was cut by 2 bases, the J end by 5 bases, with 9 bases between. The CDR3 has 13 amino acids. Germline CDR1 is MNHEY and CDR2 is SVGEGT. The DNA of the CDR3 is TGTGCCAGCAGTTACCAGGGGTCTTATGGCTACACCTTC. Encoded protein: CASSYQGSYGYTF.

V and J are TRBV10-1 and TRBJ2-7, with 9 bases fitting TRBD1. Germline CDR1 WNHNN, CDR2 SYGVQD (reference sequence). This CDR3 is 16 amino acids long. V was clipped by 2 bases and J by 7 bases; unmatched bases: 12. The CDR3 bases are TGCGCCAGCAGTGAGCTAAGGACAGGGGCTATAGTGGAGCAGTACTTC. This translates into CASSELRTGAIVEQYF.

This rearrangement joins TRBV9 to TRBJ2-5, with 8 bases fitting TRBD2. Germline-derived CDR1 and CDR2 are SGDLS and YYNGEE. This CDR3 is 13 amino acids long. The V gene end was trimmed by 3 bases and the J gene end by 4 bases; junction bases not matched to a gene: 2. CDR3 sequence: CASSGSGGETQYF. The CDR3 DNA sequence: TGTGCCAGCAGCGGAAGCGGGGGAGAGACCCAGTACTTC. Full variable domain (remainder filled in from reference TRBV9 and TRBJ2-5): DSGVTQTPKHLITATGQRVTLRCSPRSGDLSVYWYQQSLDQGLQFLIQYYNGEERAKGNILERFSAQQFPDLHSELNLSSLELGDSALYFCASSGSGGETQYFGPGTRLLVL.

The gene calls are TRBV6-2 or TRBV6-3 and TRBJ1-5; no clear D gene. Germline-derived CDR1 and CDR2 are MNHEY and SVGEGT. This CDR3 is built from 15 residues. V lost 8 bases and J lost 3, with 17 bases in between. The CDR3 nucleotides read TGTGCCAGCGGCCCGCGTGGGCAACCCAATCAGCCCCAGCATTTT. This translates into CASGPRGQPNQPQHF.

This clone has just a few counts. The V gene is TRBV5-6, the J gene TRBJ1-2, with 7 positions matching TRBD1. This CDR3 region has 14 residues. The V gene end was trimmed by 5 bases and the J gene end by 4 bases; junction bases not matched to a gene: 8. Germline CDR1 is SGHDT and CDR2 is YYEEEE. CDR3 bases: TGTGCCAGCAGTCGAGACAGGGCACCCTATGGCTACACCTTC. Amino acids: CASSRDRAPYGYTF. Together with reference TRBV5-6 and TRBJ1-2, the CDR3 gives the full variable domain: DAGVTQSPTHLIKTRGQQVTLRCSPKSGHDTVSWYQQALGQGPQFIFQYYEEEERQRGNFPDRFSGHQFPNYSSELNVNALLLGDSALYLCASSRDRAPYGYTFGSGTRLTVV.

This clone occurred once. This chain uses TRBV18 with TRBJ2-7, with D perhaps TRBD2 (5 bases). V shed 2 bases and J shed 6 bases, with 14 bases lying between them. Germline values: CDR1 KGHSH, CDR2 LQKENI. CDR3 length: 14 residues. The CDR3 DNA sequence: TGTGCCAGCTCACCATGGGAGCCCAGCCGCGAGCAGTACTTC. Residues: CASSPWEPSREQYF.

This rearrangement joins TRBV9 to TRBJ1-2; 11 bases agree with TRBD1. The V segment lost 4 bases and the J segment 2 bases; nucleotides outside the gene matches: 4. Germline V CDR1 and CDR2: SGDLS, YYNGEE. This CDR3 is 15 amino acids long. CDR3 protein: CASSPRDRGNYGYTF. The CDR3 DNA reads as TGTGCCAGCAGCCCCCGGGACAGGGGGAACTATGGCTACACCTTC.

This chain links TRBV5-5 with TRBJ2-3; TRBD1 might be the D (6 bases). Germline-derived CDR1 and CDR2 are SGHKS and YYEKEE (reference sequence). V lost 0 bases and J 6 bases, leaving 14 bases between the germline ends. The CDR3 length is 15 residues. The CDR3 loop reads CASSLAGQGWDTQYF. DNA of the CDR3: TGTGCCAGCAGCTTGGCCGGGCAGGGGTGGGATACGCAGTATTTT.

DNA of the CDR3: TGTGCCAGTAGAAACAACAAATACGAGCAGTACTTC. Residues: CASRNNKYEQYF. J is TRBJ2-7 and V is TRBV19; no clear D gene. Germline CDR1 LNHDA, CDR2 SQIVND (reference sequence). The CDR3 runs to 12 residues. Trimming stripped 6 bases from V and 4 bases from J, with 10 bases between. The full variable domain, in which reference TRBV19 and TRBJ2-7 provide the parts outside the CDR3, is DGGITQSPKYLFRKEGQNVTLSCEQNLNHDAMYWYRQDPGQGLRLIYYSQIVNDFQKGDIAEGYSVSREKKESFPLTVTSAQKNPTAFYLCASRNNKYEQYFGPGTRLTVT.